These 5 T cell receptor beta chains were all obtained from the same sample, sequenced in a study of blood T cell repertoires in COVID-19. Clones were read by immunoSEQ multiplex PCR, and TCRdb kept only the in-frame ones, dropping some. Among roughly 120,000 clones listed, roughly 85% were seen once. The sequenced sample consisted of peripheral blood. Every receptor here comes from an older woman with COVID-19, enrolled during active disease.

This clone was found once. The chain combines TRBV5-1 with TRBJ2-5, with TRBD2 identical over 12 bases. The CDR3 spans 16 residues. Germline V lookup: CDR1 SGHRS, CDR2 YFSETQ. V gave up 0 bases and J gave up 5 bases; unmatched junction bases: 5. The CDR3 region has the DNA TGCGCCAGCAGCTTGGATGGGACTAGCGGGTGGGAGACCCAGTACTTC. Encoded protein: CASSLDGTSGWETQYF.

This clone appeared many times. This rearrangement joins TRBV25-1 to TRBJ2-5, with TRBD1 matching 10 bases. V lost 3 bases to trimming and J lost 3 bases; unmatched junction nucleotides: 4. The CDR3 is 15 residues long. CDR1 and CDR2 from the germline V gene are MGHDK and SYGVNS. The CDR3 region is CASSDPGTGEETQYF. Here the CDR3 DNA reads TGTGCCAGCAGTGACCCCGGGACAGGGGAAGAGACCCAGTACTTC.

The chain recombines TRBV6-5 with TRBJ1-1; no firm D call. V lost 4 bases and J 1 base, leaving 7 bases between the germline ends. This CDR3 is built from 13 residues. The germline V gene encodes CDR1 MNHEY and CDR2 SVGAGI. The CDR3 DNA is TGTGCCAGCAGTTCGGTAGAGAACACTGAAGCTTTCTTT. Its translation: CASSSVENTEAFF.

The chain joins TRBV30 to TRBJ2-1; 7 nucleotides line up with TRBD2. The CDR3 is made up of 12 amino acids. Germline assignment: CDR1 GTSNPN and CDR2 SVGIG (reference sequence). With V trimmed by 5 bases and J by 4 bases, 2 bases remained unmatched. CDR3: CAWLAAYNEQFF. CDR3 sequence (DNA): TGTGCCTGGCTAGCGGCGTACAATGAGCAGTTCTTC. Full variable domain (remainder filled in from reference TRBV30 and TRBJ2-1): SQTIHQWPATLVQPVGSPLSLECTVEGTSNPNLYWYRQAAGRGLQLLFYSVGIGQISSEVPQNLSASRPQDRQFILSSKKLLLSDSGFYLCAWLAAYNEQFFGPGTRLTVL.

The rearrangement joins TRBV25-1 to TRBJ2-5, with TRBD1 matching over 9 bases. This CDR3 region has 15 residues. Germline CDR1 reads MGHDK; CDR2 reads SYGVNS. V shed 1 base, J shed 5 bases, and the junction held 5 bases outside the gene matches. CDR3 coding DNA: TGTGCCAGCAGTGAATCTACAGGGGGCGGGGAGACCCAGTACTTC. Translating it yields CASSESTGGGETQYF.